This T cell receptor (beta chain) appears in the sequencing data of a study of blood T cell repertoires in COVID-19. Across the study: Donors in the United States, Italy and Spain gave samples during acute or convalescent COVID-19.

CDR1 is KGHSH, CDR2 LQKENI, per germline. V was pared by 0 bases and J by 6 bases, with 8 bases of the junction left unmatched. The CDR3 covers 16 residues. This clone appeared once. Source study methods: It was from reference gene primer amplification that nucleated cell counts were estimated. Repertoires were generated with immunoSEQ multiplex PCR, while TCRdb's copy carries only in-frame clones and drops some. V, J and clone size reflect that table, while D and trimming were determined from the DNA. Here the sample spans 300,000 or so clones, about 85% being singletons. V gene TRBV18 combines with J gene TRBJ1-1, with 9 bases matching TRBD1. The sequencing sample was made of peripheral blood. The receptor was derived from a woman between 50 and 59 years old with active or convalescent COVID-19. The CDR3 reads CASSPPSYRDRAEAFF. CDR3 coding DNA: TGTGCCAGCTCACCACCGAGTTATAGGGACAGGGCTGAAGCTTTCTTT.